This T cell receptor beta chain comes out of a study of cytomegalovirus exposure and HLA in healthy donors (dated by TCRdb to about 2017). Regarding the research as a whole: In an earlier analysis of 587 of the donors, 276 Gb of sequence data and 90 million to 120 million unique TCR beta sequences from roughly 180 million T cells were reported. The T cell repertoires of 666 subjects were profiled by immunosequencing and related to cytomegalovirus serostatus. Genome-wide SNP genotypes for about three fifths of the roughly 670 donors were used in a later genetic analysis, which treated that subset as a discovery cohort. Rather than drawing on any new phenotypic data, the later analysis identified candidate immune exposures from TCR beta sequences and the way those sequences occurred across donors. An early release covering roughly 640 HLA-typed donors comprised approximately 300 gigabases of sequencing data and 85 million or so unique TCR sequences. Besides the first cohort of about 730 subjects, a separate validation cohort made up of over a hundred different subjects was used. Of the 300 to 450 genotyped donors, 81% were placed in the genetic ancestry cluster associated with self-reported Caucasian donors. Donor age, sex, ethnicity and CMV serostatus were compiled together with the repertoire data. The study aimed to test whether cataloging public T cell receptors could reveal signatures of past pathogen exposure. In a later analysis, previously published TCR beta repertoires from 666 donors were re-analyzed and high-resolution HLA genotyping was added so that TCR occurrence patterns could be studied. Typing coverage varied by locus: roughly 629-630 donors for A, B, C, DRB1 and DQB1; roughly 510 for DQA1; some 610 for DPA1; more than 450 for DPB1. HLA typing included class I and class II loci at four-digit resolution. All discovery cohort repertoires had been generated using a single sequencing platform. An earlier analysis of approximately 630 of the donors applied high-throughput TCR beta sequencing to assess whether each TCR beta V gene segment acted as functional or pseudogenic. To predict cytomegalovirus infection status, the study brought together high-throughput TCR immunosequencing, statistical association of individual TCRs with disease status, and machine learning. Four or five DR-DQ haplotypes were treated as single units for association and clustering because of strong linkage in the cohort. Among approximately 370 genotyped donors of the cohort, an average of roughly 230,000 unique TCR beta nucleotide sequences was sequenced per donor, of which about 20% were non-productive. Broad study findings and their caveats: Because counts were too low, about 18 rarely observed V segments, including chromosome 9 orphons, were excluded from the earlier analysis of some 590 of the donors. Sequencing depth was assumed to be roughly uniform across donors in the presence/absence analyses, though that assumption may not hold. Cytomegalovirus status was reported to be diagnosed by the classifier with high specificity and sensitivity in both the original and validation cohorts. HLA typing was unavailable for some donors at each locus, so association tests used only the typed subset. Most TCR sequences were seen in very few donors, while some public TCRs were found in many individuals. Compared with equally common non-associated chains, HLA-associated TCR beta chains in a later analysis were more clonally expanded and had lower generation probabilities. The study gave a list of 150 to 200 TCR beta chains associated with cytomegalovirus. In a later analysis, most CMV-associated TCR beta chains were found to appear HLA-restricted, with HLA associations seemingly driven largely by CMV exposure. The authors suggested that the approach could potentially be extended to other disease states and immunological phenotypes. Because the 87-base-pair reads could not distinguish some IMGT-functional V segments, including TRBV6-2 and TRBV6-3, those segments were excluded. Assigning TCR associations to individual alleles was difficult when HLA alleles, especially DR and DQ, strongly co-occurred. This cohort had only TCR beta chains sequenced, and the lack of alpha or paired-chain data limited which features could be detected. An earlier analysis of some 590 of the donors showed that most TCR beta V segments appeared in productive rearrangements either about 90% or about 30% of the time, which broadly matched IMGT annotations. In a later analysis, the rate of TCR association differed among HLA loci, with DRB1 alleles having the most associated TCRs and HLA-C alleles having the fewest. Correlated functional status among segregating V segments might be attributable to linkage disequilibrium, but an unknown experimental factor could not be ruled out. A later analysis reported that several top co-occurrence clusters appeared linked to parvovirus B19, influenza, CMV and Epstein-Barr virus. For the cohort, immune exposure information was limited to CMV serostatus. A cluster of highly shared sequence variants was judged likely to be a technical artifact of the sequencing pipeline. According to a later genetic analysis, donors in an Asian-associated ancestry cluster had fewer N-insertions in productive TCRs than the roughly 670-donor mean. V-gene and J-gene trimming of TCR beta chains was associated with a missense DCLRE1C variant in a later genetic analysis, and the association was replicated in an independent cohort. In vitro tests confirmed that a few of the cytomegalovirus-associated TCR beta chains recognize cytomegalovirus antigens. A further reported finding was that TCR beta sequences accurately predicted the HLA-A and HLA-B alleles for most subjects in the first cohort. Specific HLA alleles were associated with over 15,000 TCR beta sequences at a false discovery rate of 0.05 in a later analysis.

The library was obtained by the immunoSEQ multiplex PCR assay. The multiplex PCR relied on a mix of 60 forward primers for TCR Vbeta segments and 13 reverse primers for TCR Jbeta segments. A multiplex PCR assay on genomic DNA amplified the CDR3 region of rearranged TCR beta genes. The Illumina HiSeq System was used to sequence the amplified TCR beta libraries as 87-base-pair reads. Per the source publication's procedure: A later analysis tallied 70 million to 100 million unique TCR beta chains across the 666 repertoires, and about 10 million of those chains were shared by two or more donors. Raw reads were error-corrected and collapsed into unique sequences by a nearest-neighbor algorithm in which closely related sequences were merged to remove PCR and sequencing errors. V, D and J gene segments were assigned by aligning CDR3 sequences to IMGT reference sequences. Each retained sequence needed at least a six-nucleotide match to both a V gene segment and a J gene segment. Rearrangements were called productive when the CDR3 lacked stop codons and stayed in frame with V and J; all others were non-productive. Following IMGT convention, CDR3 was defined as the stretch from the second conserved V-encoded cysteine to the conserved J-encoded phenylalanine. In an earlier analysis of 500 to 650 of the donors, sequences lacking an unambiguous match to a single V gene segment were excluded. An earlier analysis of 450 to 650 of the donors called V segments functional above 56.7% productive rearrangements and segregating when the between-donor standard deviation exceeded 5%. A statistical classification framework was developed to diagnose cytomegalovirus status using the catalog of TCR beta chain sequences. In a later analysis, V and J genes were assigned by comparing TCR nucleotide sequences against IMGT/GENE-DB human TR gene sequences. Using the TCRdist pipeline, a later analysis assigned CDR3 sequences along with most-parsimonious VDJ recombination scenarios. In a later analysis, every TCR beta chain was defined by the combination of its CDR3 amino acid sequence and its V-gene family, and reads without a unique V-gene family were dropped. As a way to deal with suspected cross-contamination and a sequencing artifact, a later analysis dropped roughly 620 nucleotide sequences that were highly shared and had low generation probability. A later analysis calculated a clonal expansion index for each public chain from normalized within-repertoire ranks of inferred template counts. Generation probabilities in a later analysis came from a VDJ recombination model fitted to out-of-frame rearrangements, and those results were checked against IGoR. Hypergeometric tests were used in a later analysis to score TCR-TCR, TCR-HLA and TCR-CMV co-occurrence, with a repertoire-size bias correction applied to the TCR pairs. In a later analysis, false discovery rates were estimated by permuting HLA or CMV assignments 20 times. A later analysis grouped co-occurring TCRs with DBSCAN, adding TCRdist sequence similarity when clustering within HLA-allele-positive subsets. Co-occurrence clustering excluded repertoires with fewer than 30,000 or more than 120,000 public chains, plus five with anomalous nucleotide sharing. Drawn from immuneACCESS, this table holds only the in-frame rearrangements with V and J called that TCRdb kept. Clones are partly lost; checked studies trace under half to an unresolved V gene and leave the rest unexplained. From that table come the V and J calls and clone size; the DNA was used to work out D and trimming. The sample table shows around 110,000 clones, and 82% are seen once. About 1.5% of the sample rests with the top ten.

Notes on this clone: Its antigen specificity is not known. Per-nucleotide qualities are absent, and no much larger clonotype sits a single base away.

The germline V gene sets CDR1 to SGHTA and CDR2 to FQGNSA. The cysteine opens and the phenylalanine closes a CDR3 of 16 amino acids. The only DNA kept is the CDR3, 48 bases in frame from the first base. The germline V end is reduced by 4 bases and the J end by 8 bases; junction bases left unmatched: 11. The cohort consisted of approximately 690 healthy bone marrow donors. Cohort members were all nominally healthy when sampled, although unrecorded immune exposures were likely present. The donor tested CMV seronegative, placing the donor among the roughly 340 seronegative members of the cohort. A peripheral blood sample was provided by each donor, and peripheral blood mononuclear cells were used for TCR beta sequencing. The Qiagen DNeasy Blood Extraction Kit was used to extract genomic DNA from the blood cell samples.

This TCR was recovered from a man between 45 and 60 years old in good health and CMV-seronegative. The rearranged chain carries TRBV7-2 and TRBJ2-1; 10 central nucleotides agree with TRBD2. Sequences were obtained from PBMCs. DNA sequence: TGTGCCAGCAGCTCCTCGATAGCGGGGGGTCCTTATGAGCAGTTCTTC. Translated, it reads CASSSSIAGGPYEQFF.